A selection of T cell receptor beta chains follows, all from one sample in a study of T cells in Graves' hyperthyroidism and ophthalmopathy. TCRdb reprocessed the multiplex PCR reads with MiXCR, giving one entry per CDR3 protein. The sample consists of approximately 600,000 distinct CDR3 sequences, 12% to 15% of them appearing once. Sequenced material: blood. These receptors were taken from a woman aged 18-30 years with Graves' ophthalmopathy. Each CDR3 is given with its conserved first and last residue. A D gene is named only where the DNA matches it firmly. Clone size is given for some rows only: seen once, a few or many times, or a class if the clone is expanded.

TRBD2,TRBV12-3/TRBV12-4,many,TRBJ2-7,CASSPQAGSSYEQYF,TGTGCCAGCAGTCCACAAGCGGGGAGCTCCTACGAGCAGTACTTC
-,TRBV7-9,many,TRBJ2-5,CASSLQGRLQETQYF,TGTGCCAGCAGCTTACAGGGAAGGCTCCAAGAGACCCAGTACTTC
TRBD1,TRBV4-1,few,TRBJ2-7,CASSQGPVYGTVYYEQYF,TGCGCCAGCAGCCAAGGTCCGGTTTATGGGACAGTTTACTACGAGCAGTACTTC
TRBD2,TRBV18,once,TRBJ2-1,CASSPYAETSGVFNEQFF,TGTGCCAGCTCACCATATGCCGAGACTAGCGGAGTTTTTAATGAGCAGTTCTTC
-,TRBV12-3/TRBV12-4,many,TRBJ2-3,CASSVEGRDTQYF,TGTGCCAGCAGTGTCGAGGGGAGAGATACGCAGTATTTT
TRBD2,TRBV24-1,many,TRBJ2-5,CATSAPLAGSQETQYF,TGTGCCACCAGTGCCCCTCTAGCGGGGAGCCAAGAGACCCAGTACTTC
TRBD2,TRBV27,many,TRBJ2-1,CASRQTSGSVHEQFF,TGTGCCAGCCGGCAAACTAGCGGGAGTGTTCATGAGCAGTTCTTC
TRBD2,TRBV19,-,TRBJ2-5,CASSSTPLGLAGRSETQYF,TGTGCCAGTAGTAGCACACCTCTCGGACTAGCGGGAAGGTCAGAGACCCAGTACTTC
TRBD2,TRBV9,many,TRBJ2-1,CASSVGRGSSYNEQFF,TGTGCCAGCAGCGTAGGTCGCGGGAGCTCCTACAATGAGCAGTTCTTC
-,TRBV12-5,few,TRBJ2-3,CASGPSPTAFQSDTQYF,TGTGCTAGTGGCCCCTCTCCGACAGCTTTTCAATCAGATACGCAGTATTTT
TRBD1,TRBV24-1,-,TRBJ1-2,CATSDAGQGNGYTF,TGTGCCACCAGTGATGCGGGACAGGGCAATGGCTACACCTTC
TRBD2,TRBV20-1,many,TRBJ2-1,CSATTSGRYFEQFF,TGCAGTGCTACCACTAGCGGGAGGTACTTTGAGCAGTTCTTC
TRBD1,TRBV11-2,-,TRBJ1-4,CASSFDRANEKLFF,TGTGCCAGCAGCTTTGACAGGGCGAATGAAAAACTGTTTTTT
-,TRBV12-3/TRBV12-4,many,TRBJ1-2,CASSSSGNYGYTF,TGTGCCAGCAGTTCCTCGGGGAACTATGGCTACACCTTC
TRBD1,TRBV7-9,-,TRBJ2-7,CASSQSYRDRAYEQYF,TGCGCCAGCAGCCAATCCTACCGGGACAGGGCCTACGAGCAGTACTTC
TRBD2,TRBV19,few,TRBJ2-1,CASSIWTSAYNEQFF,TGTGCCAGTAGTATCTGGACTAGCGCGTACAATGAGCAGTTCTTC
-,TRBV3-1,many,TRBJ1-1,CASSLRDSSEAFF,TGTGCCAGCAGCCTCCGGGACTCGAGTGAAGCTTTCTTT
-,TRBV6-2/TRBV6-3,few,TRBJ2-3,CASSYSFRDKNTDTQYF,TGTGCCAGCAGTTACTCGTTCCGGGACAAAAACACAGATACGCAGTATTTT
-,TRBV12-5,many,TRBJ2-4,CASGLTGLNIQYF,TGTGCTAGTGGTTTGACAGGGTTAAACATTCAGTACTTC
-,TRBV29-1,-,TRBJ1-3,CSVAPQYSGNTIYF,TGCAGCGTTGCCCCTCAGTACTCTGGAAACACCATATATTTT
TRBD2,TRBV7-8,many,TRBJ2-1,CASSSIIVLAAYNEQFF,TGTGCCAGCAGCTCCATAATAGTGCTAGCGGCCTACAATGAGCAGTTCTTC
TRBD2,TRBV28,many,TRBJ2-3,CASISLLAGESDTQYF,TGTGCCAGCATATCTTTACTAGCGGGAGAATCAGATACGCAGTATTTT
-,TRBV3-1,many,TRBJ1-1,CASEQGTEAFF,TGTGCCAGCGAACAGGGCACTGAAGCTTTCTTT
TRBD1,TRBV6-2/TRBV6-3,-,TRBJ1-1,CASRTAGQRNTEAFF,TGTGCCAGCAGGACGGCGGGACAGAGGAACACTGAAGCTTTCTTT
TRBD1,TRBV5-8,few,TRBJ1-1,CASSLTGVSEAFF,TGTGCCAGCAGCTTGACAGGGGTCTCTGAAGCTTTCTTT
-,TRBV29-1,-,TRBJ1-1,CSVWIYNRARMNTEAFF,TGCAGCGTTTGGATCTACAACAGGGCACGAATGAACACTGAAGCTTTCTTT
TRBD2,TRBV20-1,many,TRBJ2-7,CSATGTSGPYEQYF,TGCAGTGCTACCGGGACTAGCGGACCCTACGAGCAGTACTTC
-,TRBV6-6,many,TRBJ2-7,CASSYSSTPSHEQYF,TGTGCCAGCAGTTACTCGTCGACCCCATCCCACGAGCAGTACTTC
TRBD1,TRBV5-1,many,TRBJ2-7,CASSLGTGAGEQYF,TGCGCCAGCAGCTTGGGGACAGGGGCTGGCGAGCAGTACTTC